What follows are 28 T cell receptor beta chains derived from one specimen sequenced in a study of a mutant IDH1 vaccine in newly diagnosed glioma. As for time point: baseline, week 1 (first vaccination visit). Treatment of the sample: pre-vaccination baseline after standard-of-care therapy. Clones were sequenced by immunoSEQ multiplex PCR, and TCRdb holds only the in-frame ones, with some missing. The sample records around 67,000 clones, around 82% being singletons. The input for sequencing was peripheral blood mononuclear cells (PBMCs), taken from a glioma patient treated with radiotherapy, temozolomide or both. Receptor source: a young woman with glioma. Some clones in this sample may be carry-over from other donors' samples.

The CDR3 nucleotides are TGCGCCAGCAGCTTGGAGGGACAGGGGATCGATACGCAGTATTTT. It yields the protein CASSLEGQGIDTQYF. The V and J genes are TRBV5-1 and TRBJ2-3; 10 bases line up with TRBD1. The V segment lost 0 bases and the J segment 6 bases; nucleotides outside the gene matches: 4. Germline assignment: CDR1 SGHRS and CDR2 YFSETQ. CDR3 length equals 15 residues.

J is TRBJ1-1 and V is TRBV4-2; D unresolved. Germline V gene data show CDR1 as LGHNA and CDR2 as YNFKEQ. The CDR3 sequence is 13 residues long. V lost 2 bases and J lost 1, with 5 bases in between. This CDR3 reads CASSQQENTEAFF. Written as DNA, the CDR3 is TGTGCCAGCAGCCAACAGGAGAACACTGAAGCTTTCTTT.

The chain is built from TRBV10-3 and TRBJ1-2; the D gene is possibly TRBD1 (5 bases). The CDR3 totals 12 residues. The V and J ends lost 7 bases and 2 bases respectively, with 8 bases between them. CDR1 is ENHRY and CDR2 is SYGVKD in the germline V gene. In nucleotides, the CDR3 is TGTGCCATCACGCAGGGAAACTATGGCTACACCTTC. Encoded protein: CAITQGNYGYTF.

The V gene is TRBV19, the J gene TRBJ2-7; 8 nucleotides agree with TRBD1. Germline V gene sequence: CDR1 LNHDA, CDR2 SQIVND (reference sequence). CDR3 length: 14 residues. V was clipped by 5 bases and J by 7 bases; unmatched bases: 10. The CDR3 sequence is CASSPLGTGMEQYF. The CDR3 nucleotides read TGTGCCAGTAGTCCTTTAGGGACAGGAATGGAGCAGTACTTC. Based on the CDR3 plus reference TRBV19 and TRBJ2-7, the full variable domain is DGGITQSPKYLFRKEGQNVTLSCEQNLNHDAMYWYRQDPGQGLRLIYYSQIVNDFQKGDIAEGYSVSREKKESFPLTVTSAQKNPTAFYLCASSPLGTGMEQYFGPGTRLTVT.

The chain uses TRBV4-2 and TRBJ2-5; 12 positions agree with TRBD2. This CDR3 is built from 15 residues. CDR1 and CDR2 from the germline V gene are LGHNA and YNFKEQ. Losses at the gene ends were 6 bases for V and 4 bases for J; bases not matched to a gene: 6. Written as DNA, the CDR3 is TGTGCCAGCAGGACTAGCGGGAGCCAAGGAGAGACCCAGTACTTC. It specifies CASRTSGSQGETQYF.

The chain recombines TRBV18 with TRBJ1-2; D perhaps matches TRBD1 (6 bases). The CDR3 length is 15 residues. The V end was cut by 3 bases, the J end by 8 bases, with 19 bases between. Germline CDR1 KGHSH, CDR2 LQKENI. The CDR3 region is CASSPQGRGAGGYTF. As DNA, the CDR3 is TGTGCCAGCTCACCCCAAGGAAGGGGGGCAGGCGGCTACACCTTC. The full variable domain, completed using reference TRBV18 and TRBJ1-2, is NAGVMQNPRHLVRRRGQEARLRCSPMKGHSHVYWYRQLPEEGLKFMVYLQKENIIDESGMPKERFSAEFPKEGPSILRIQQVVRGDSAAYFCASSPQGRGAGGYTFGSGTRLTVV.

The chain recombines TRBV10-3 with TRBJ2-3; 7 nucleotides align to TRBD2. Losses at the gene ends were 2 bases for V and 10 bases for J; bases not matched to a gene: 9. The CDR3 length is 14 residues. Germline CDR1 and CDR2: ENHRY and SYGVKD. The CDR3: CAISEGLVAQSQYF. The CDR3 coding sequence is TGTGCCATCAGTGAGGGACTAGTCGCGCAATCGCAGTATTTT.

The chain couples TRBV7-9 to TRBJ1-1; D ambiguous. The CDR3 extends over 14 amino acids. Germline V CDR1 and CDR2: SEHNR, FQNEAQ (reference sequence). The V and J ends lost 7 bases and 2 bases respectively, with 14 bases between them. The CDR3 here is CASTEGGLNTEAFF. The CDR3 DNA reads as TGTGCCAGCACCGAGGGCGGACTTAACACTGAAGCTTTCTTT.

The CDR3 loop is CASSTRGTSGYTF. The CDR3 DNA reads TGTGCCAGCAGCACCCGAGGGACCTCTGGCTACACCTTC. The chain combines TRBV9 with TRBJ1-2, with TRBD1 as a possible D gene (5 bases). V was shortened by 4 bases and J by 7 bases, with 14 bases between the two germline ends. The CDR3 is 13 amino acids. The germline V gene has CDR1 SGDLS and CDR2 YYNGEE.

This chain's CDR3 is CASSASRATEAFF. The DNA for the CDR3 is TGCGCCAGCTCTGCATCCAGGGCCACTGAAGCTTTCTTT. This chain links TRBV10-2 with TRBJ1-1, with D maybe TRBD1 (5 bases). The germline V gene has CDR1 WSHSY and CDR2 SAAADI. The CDR3 contains 13 residues. Trimming removed 8 bases at V and 4 bases at J, with 14 bases between.

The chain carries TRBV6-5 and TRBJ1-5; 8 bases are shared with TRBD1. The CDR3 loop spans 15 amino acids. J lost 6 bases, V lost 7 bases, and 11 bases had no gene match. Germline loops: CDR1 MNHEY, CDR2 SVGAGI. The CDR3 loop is CASKKDRGGGQPQHF. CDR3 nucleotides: TGTGCCAGCAAGAAAGACAGGGGAGGGGGTCAGCCCCAGCATTTT.

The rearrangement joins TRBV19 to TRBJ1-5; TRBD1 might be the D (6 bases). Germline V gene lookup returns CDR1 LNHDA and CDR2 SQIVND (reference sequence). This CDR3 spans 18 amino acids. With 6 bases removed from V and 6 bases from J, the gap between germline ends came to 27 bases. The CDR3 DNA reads TGTGCCAGTAGCAGCCGGGGGCGGGCCCTGGCCGGTGGTCAGCCCCAGCATTTT. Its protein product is CASSSRGRALAGGQPQHF. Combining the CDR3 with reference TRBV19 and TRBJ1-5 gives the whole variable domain DGGITQSPKYLFRKEGQNVTLSCEQNLNHDAMYWYRQDPGQGLRLIYYSQIVNDFQKGDIAEGYSVSREKKESFPLTVTSAQKNPTAFYLCASSSRGRALAGGQPQHFGDGTRLSIL.

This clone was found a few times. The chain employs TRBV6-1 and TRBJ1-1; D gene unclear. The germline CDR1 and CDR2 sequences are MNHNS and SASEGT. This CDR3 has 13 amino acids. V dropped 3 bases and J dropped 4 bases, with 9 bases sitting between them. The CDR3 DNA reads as TGTGCCAGCAGTGACTGGGAGGCCACTGAAGCTTTCTTT. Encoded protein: CASSDWEATEAFF.

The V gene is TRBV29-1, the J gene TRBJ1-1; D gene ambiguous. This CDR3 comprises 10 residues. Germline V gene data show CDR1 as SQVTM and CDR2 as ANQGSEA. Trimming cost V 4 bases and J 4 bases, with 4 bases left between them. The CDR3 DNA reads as TGCAGCGTTGGGATCACTGAAGCTTTCTTT. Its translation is CSVGITEAFF.

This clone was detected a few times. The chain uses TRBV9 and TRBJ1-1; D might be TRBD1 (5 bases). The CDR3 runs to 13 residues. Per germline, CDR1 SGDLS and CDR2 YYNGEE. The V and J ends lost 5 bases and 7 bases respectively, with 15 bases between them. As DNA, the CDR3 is TGTGCCAGCAGGAGAGGGGACCTGGATGAAGCTTTCTTT. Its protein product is CASRRGDLDEAFF. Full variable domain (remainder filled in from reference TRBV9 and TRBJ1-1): DSGVTQTPKHLITATGQRVTLRCSPRSGDLSVYWYQQSLDQGLQFLIQYYNGEERAKGNILERFSAQQFPDLHSELNLSSLELGDSALYFCASRRGDLDEAFFGQGTRLTVV.

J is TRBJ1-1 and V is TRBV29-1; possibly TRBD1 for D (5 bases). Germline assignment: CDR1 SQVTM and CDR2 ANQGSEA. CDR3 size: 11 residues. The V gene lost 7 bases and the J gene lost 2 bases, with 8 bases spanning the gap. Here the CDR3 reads CSGGINTEAFF. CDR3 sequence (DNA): TGCAGCGGGGGGATAAACACTGAAGCTTTCTTT.

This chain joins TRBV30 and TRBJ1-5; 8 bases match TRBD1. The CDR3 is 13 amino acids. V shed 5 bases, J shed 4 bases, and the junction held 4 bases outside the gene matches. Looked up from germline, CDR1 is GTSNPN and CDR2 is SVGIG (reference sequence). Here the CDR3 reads CAWQGAENQPQHF. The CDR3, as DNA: TGTGCCTGGCAGGGGGCTGAGAATCAGCCCCAGCATTTT.

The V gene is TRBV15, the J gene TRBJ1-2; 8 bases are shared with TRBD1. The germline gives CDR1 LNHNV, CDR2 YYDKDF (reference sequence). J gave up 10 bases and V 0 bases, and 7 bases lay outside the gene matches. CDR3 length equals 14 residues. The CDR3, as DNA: TGTGCCACCAGCAGAGAGACCAGGGGACAGGACTACACCTTC. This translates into CATSRETRGQDYTF.

The CDR3 loop reads CASSVDGQGAGGYTF. CDR3 nucleotides: TGTGCCAGCAGCGTAGATGGACAGGGGGCGGGTGGCTACACCTTC. The chain carries TRBV9 and TRBJ1-2, with TRBD1 identical over 11 bases. V gave up 0 bases and J gave up 7 bases; unmatched junction bases: 5. Germline V gene data show CDR1 as SGDLS and CDR2 as YYNGEE. This CDR3 is built from 15 residues.

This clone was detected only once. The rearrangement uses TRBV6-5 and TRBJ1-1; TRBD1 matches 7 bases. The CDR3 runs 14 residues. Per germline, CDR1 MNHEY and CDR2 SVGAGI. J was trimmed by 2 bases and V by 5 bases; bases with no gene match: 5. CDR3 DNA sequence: TGTGCCAGCAGTCCCAGGGGGAGTAACACTGAAGCTTTCTTT. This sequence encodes CASSPRGSNTEAFF.

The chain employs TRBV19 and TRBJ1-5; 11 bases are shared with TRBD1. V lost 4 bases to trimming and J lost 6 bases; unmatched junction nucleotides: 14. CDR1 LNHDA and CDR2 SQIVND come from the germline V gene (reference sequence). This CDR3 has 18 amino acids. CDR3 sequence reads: CASSTLGQGDIQSQPQHF. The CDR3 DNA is TGTGCCAGTAGTACCCTGGGACAGGGGGACATTCAGAGTCAGCCCCAGCATTTT.

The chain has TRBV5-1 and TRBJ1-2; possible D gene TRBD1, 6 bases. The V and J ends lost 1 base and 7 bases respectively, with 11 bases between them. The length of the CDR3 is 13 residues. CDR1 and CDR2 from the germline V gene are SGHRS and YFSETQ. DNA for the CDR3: TGCGCCAGCAGCTTGTATGGGGGCTCTGGCTACACCTTC. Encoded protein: CASSLYGGSGYTF. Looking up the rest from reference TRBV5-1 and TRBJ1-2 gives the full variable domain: KAGVTQTPRYLIKTRGQQVTLSCSPISGHRSVSWYQQTPGQGLQFLFEYFSETQRNKGNFPGRFSGRQFSNSRSEMNVSTLELGDSALYLCASSLYGGSGYTFGSGTRLTVV.

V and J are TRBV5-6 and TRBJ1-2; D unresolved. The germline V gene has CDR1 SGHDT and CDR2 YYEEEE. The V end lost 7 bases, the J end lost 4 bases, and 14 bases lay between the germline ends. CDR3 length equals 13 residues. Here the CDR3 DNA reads TGTGCCAGCCTACCGCAGGCGTCCTATGGCTACACCTTC. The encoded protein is CASLPQASYGYTF.

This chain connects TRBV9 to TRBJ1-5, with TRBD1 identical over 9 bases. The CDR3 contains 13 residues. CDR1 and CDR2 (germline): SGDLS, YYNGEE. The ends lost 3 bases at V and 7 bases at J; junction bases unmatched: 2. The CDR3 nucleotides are TGTGCCAGCAGCGGCGGACAGGGGCAGCCCCAGCATTTT. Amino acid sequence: CASSGGQGQPQHF.

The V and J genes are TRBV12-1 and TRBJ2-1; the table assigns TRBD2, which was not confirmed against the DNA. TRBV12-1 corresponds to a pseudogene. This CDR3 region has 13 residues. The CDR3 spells CASSFDWPTMKVF. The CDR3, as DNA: TGTGCCAGCAGCTTTGATTGGCCGACTATGAAGGTCTTC.

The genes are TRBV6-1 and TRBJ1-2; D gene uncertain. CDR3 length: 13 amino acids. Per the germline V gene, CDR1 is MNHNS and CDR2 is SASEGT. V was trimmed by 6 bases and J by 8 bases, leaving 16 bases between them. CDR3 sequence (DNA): TGTGCCAGCAGGGAGGTAAGGGAAGGCGGCTACACCTTC. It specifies CASREVREGGYTF.

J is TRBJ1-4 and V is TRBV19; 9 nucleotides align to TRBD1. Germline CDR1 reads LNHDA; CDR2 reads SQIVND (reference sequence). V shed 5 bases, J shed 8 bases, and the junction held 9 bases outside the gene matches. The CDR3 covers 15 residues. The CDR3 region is CASSPQGAGGEKLFF. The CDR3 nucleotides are TGTGCCAGTAGTCCACAGGGGGCTGGCGGGGAAAAACTGTTTTTT.

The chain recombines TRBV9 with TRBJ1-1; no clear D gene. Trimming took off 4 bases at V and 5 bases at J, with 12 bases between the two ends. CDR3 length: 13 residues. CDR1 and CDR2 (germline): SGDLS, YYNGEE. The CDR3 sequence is CASSPRPTTEAFF. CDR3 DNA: TGTGCCAGCAGCCCCCGACCTACTACTGAAGCTTTCTTT.